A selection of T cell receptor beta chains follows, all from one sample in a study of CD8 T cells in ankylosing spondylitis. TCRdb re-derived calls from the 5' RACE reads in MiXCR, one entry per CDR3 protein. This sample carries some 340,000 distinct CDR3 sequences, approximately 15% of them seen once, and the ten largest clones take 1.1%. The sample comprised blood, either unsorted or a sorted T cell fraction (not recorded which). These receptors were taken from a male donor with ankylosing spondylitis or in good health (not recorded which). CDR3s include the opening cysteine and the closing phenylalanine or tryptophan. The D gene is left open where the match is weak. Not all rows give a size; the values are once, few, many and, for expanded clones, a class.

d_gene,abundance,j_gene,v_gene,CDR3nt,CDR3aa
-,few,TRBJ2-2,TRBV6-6,TGTGCCAGCAGTTACCGGCCCGGGGAGCTGTTTTTT,CASSYRPGELFF
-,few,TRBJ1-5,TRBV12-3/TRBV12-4,TGTGCCAGCAGTTTAGGCCGGGACAAGAATCAGCCCCAGCATTTT,CASSLGRDKNQPQHF
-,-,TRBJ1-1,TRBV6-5,TGTGCCAGCAGTTACCGGGGGCGCACTGAAGCTTTCTTT,CASSYRGRTEAFF
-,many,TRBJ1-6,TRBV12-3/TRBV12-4,TGTGCCAGCAGTTTTAACAACGGGGGGAATTCACCCCTCCACTTT,CASSFNNGGNSPLHF
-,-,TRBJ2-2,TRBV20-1,TGCAGTGCTATAGGGACGGGGAGAAGGGCCACCGGGGAGCTGTTTTTT,CSAIGTGRRATGELFF
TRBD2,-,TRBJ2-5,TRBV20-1,TGCAGTGTCCATAAGACTAGCGGGGTGCAAGAGACCCAGTACTTC,CSVHKTSGVQETQYF
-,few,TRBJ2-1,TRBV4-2,TGTGCCAGCAGCCAAGCCCAAGGGAGTCATGGGCAGTTCTTC,CASSQAQGSHGQFF
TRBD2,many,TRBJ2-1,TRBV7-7,TGTGCCAGCAGCTTAGGGCGGACTAGCGGGGGGAGCTCCTACAATGAGCAGTTCTTC,CASSLGRTSGGSSYNEQFF
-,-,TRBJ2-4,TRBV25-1,TGTGCCAGCAGTGAAGGGGGCATTCAGTACTTC,CASSEGGIQYF
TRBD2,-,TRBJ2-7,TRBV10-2,TGCGCCAGCAGTGAGAGGTGGGCGGGAGGCTCCTACGAGCAGTACTTC,CASSERWAGGSYEQYF
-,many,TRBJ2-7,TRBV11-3,TGTGCCAGCAGCTTAGCTTCAGGGAAGTACGAGCAGTACTTC,CASSLASGKYEQYF
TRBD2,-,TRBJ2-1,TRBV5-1,TGCGCCAGCAGCTTGGATACTAGCGGGAGGAGGAGAAATGAGCAGTTCTTC,CASSLDTSGRRRNEQFF
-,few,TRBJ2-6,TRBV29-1,TGCAGCGTTGATGACAGCTCTGGGGCCAACGTCCTGACTTTC,CSVDDSSGANVLTF
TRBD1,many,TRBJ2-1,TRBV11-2,TGTGCCAGCAGCTTACTACTCGGGACAGGGTCCTACAATGAGCAGTTCTTC,CASSLLLGTGSYNEQFF
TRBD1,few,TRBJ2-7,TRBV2,TGTGCCAGCAGCGGGACAGTTTCTTACGAGCAGTACTTC,CASSGTVSYEQYF
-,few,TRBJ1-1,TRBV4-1,TGCGCCAGCAGCCAAGTTCAGGGGATCGGAACTGAAGCTTTCTTT,CASSQVQGIGTEAFF
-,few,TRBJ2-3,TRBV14,TGTGCCTCCAGCAATCGGCTTATCACAGATACGCAGTATTTT,CASSNRLITDTQYF
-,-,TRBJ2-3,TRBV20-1,TGCAGCCCTAAAGAGGGAACAGGGACAGATACGCAGTATTTT,CSPKEGTGTDTQYF
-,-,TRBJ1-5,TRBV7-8,TGTGCCAGCAGCCCCGGAACGAGGCCCCAGCATTTT,CASSPGTRPQHF
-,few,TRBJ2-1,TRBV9,TGTGCCAGCAGCGCCCGGCACAATGAGCAGTTCTTC,CASSARHNEQFF
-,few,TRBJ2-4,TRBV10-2,TGCGCCAGCAGTGAGTCGGGTTTTTACATTCAGTACTTC,CASSESGFYIQYF
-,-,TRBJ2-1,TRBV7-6,TGTGCCAGCAGCCTGGGTGGACAGCTAACTAGCAATGAGCAGTTCTTC,CASSLGGQLTSNEQFF